Sequencing of this T cell receptor beta chain was carried out in a study of a mutant IDH1 vaccine in newly diagnosed glioma. Study in general: Treated patients showed a male proportion of approximately 62%, a female proportion of around 38%, and a mean age of roughly 40 years.

This clone was seen a single time. The antigen is unknown. Measured with immunoSEQ multiplex PCR; TCRdb has only the in-frame clones, and not every one. Among around 25,000 clones listed, around 73% were seen once. Time point described: week 11, during vaccination. Vaccine doses each comprised 300 ug of mutant IDH1 20-mer peptide, with topical imiquimod. Astrocytomas found in donors were new, WHO grade 3 or 4, IDH1-mutant and ATRX-lost. This TCR derives from a woman aged 18-35 years with glioma. This material consisted of PBMCs, taken from a glioma patient whose treatment included an IDH1 peptide vaccine.

The CDR3 spells CASSQGAAYEQYF. The CDR3 DNA is TGTGCCAGCAGCCAGGGGGCTGCATACGAGCAGTACTTC. The V gene is TRBV11-3, the J gene TRBJ2-7; 8 nucleotides agree with TRBD1. The CDR3 spans 13 residues. V lost 5 bases and J lost 4; bases outside the gene matches: 4. Germline CDR1 SGHNT, CDR2 YENEEA.